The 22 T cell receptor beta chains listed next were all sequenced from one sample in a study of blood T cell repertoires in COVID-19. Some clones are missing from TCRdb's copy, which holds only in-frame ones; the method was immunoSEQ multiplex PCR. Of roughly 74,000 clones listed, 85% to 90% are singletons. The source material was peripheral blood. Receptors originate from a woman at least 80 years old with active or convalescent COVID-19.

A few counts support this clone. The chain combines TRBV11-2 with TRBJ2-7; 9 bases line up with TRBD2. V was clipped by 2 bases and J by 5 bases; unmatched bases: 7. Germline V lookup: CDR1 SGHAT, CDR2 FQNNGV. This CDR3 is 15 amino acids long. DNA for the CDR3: TGTGCCAGCAGCTTAAGTAGCGGGGGCCTTAACGAGCAGTACTTC. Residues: CASSLSSGGLNEQYF.

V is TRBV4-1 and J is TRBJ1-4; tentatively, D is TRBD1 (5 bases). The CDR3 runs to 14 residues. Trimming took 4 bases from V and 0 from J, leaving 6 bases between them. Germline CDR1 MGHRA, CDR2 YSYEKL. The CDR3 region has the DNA TGCGCCAGCAGCCCGACAGCAACTAATGAAAAACTGTTTTTT. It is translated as CASSPTATNEKLFF.

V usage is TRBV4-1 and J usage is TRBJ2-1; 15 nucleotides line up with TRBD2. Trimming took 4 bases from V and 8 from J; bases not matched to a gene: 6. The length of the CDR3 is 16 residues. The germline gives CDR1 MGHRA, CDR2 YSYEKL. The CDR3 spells CASSRGLAGGQDEQFF. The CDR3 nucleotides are TGCGCCAGCAGCCGAGGACTAGCGGGGGGGCAGGATGAGCAGTTCTTC.

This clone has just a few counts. The chain's CDR3 is CSVGRGTLNTEAFF. The CDR3 DNA sequence: TGCAGCGTTGGTAGGGGAACCTTGAACACTGAAGCTTTCTTT. The chain links TRBV29-1 to TRBJ1-1, with D possibly TRBD1 on 5 matching bases. Looked up from germline, CDR1 is SQVTM and CDR2 is ANQGSEA. The CDR3 is made up of 14 amino acids. Between the trimmed V and J ends, which lost 4 bases and 0 bases, there was a span of 12 bases.

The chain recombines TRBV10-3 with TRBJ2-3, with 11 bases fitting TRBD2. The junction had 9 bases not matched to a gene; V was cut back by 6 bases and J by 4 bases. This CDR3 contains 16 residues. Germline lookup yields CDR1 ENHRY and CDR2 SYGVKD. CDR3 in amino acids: CAISKTSGIEPDTQYF. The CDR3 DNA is TGTGCCATCAGCAAGACTAGCGGGATAGAGCCAGATACGCAGTATTTT.

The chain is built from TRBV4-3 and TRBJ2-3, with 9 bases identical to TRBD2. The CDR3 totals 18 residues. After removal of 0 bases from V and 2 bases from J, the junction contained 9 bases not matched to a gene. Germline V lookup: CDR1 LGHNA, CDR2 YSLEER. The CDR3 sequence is CASSQDSIAGATTDTQYF. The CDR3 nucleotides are TGCGCCAGCAGCCAAGATTCTATAGCGGGGGCCACCACAGATACGCAGTATTTT.

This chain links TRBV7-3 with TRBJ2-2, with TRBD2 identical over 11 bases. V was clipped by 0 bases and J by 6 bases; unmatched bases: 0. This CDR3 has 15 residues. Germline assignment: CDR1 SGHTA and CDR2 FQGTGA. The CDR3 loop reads CASSLTSGRAGELFF. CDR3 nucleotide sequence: TGTGCCAGCAGCTTAACTAGCGGGAGGGCCGGGGAGCTGTTTTTT.

This chain's CDR3 is CASSPPRVTQETQYF. The CDR3 DNA is TGTGCCAGCTCACCACCGAGGGTCACCCAAGAGACCCAGTACTTC. The chain joins TRBV18 to TRBJ2-5; D is possibly TRBD2 (5 bases). The V end lost 0 bases, the J end lost 1 base, and 9 bases lay between the germline ends. The CDR3 is 15 amino acids. Germline CDR1 reads KGHSH; CDR2 reads LQKENI.

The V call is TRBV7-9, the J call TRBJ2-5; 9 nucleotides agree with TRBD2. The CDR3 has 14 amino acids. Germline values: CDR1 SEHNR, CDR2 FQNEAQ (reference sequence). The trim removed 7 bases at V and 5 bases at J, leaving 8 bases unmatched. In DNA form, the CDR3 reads TGTGCCAGCAAGACTAGCGGTCCGTGGGAGACCCAGTACTTC. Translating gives CASKTSGPWETQYF.

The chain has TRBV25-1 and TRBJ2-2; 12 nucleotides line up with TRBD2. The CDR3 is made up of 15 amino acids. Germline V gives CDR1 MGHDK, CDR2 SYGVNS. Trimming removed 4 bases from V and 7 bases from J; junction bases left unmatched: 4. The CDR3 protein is CASSGLAGAIGELFF. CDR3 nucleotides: TGTGCCAGCAGTGGACTAGCGGGAGCGATCGGGGAGCTGTTTTTT.

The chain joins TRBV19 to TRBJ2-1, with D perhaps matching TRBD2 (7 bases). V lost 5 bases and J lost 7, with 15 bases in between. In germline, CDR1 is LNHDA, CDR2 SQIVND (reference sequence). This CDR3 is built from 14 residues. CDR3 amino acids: CASSEYGGHNEQFF. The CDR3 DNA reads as TGTGCCAGTAGTGAATACGGGGGGCATAATGAGCAGTTCTTC.

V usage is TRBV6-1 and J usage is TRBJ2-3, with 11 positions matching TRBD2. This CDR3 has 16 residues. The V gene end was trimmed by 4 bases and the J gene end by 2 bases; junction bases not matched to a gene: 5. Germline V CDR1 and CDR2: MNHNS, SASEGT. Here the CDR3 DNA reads TGTGCCAGCAGTGCTAGCGGGAGGCCCAACACAGATACGCAGTATTTT. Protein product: CASSASGRPNTDTQYF.

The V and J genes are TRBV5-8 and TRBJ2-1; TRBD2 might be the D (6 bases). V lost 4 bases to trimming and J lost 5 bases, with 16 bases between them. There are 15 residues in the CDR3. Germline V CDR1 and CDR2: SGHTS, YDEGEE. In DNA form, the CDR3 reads TGTGCCAGCAGCCAACCCGGGACTGTCAACAATGAGCAGTTCTTC. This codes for CASSQPGTVNNEQFF.

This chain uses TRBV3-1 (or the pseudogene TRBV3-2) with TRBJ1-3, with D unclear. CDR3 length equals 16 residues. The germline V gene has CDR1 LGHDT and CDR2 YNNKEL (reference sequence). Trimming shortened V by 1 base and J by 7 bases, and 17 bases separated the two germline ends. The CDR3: CASSQAEAPRSNTIYF. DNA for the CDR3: TGTGCCAGCAGCCAAGCCGAGGCCCCCCGCAGCAACACCATATATTTT.

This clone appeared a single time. The CDR3 DNA follows: TGTGCCACCTCAACTACCCCCTCTGAGATCGTGCAGTATTTT. Its protein product is CATSTTPSEIVQYF. The chain combines TRBV10-3 with TRBJ2-3; no definite D call. The ends were cut back, 10 bases at V and 11 bases at J, with 25 bases in the middle. This CDR3 is 14 amino acids long. CDR1 is ENHRY and CDR2 is SYGVKD in the germline V gene.

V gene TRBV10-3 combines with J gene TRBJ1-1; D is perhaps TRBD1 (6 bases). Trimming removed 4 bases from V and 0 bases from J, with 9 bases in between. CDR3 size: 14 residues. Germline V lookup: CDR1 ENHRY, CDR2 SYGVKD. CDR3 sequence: CAISVGAMNTEAFF. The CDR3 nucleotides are TGTGCCATCAGTGTGGGGGCCATGAACACTGAAGCTTTCTTT.

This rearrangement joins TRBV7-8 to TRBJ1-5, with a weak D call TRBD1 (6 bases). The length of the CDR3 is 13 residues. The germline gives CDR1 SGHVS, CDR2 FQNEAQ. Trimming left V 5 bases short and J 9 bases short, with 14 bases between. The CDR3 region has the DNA TGTGCCAGCAGCGAAACAGGGTTCACGCCCCAGCATTTT. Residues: CASSETGFTPQHF.

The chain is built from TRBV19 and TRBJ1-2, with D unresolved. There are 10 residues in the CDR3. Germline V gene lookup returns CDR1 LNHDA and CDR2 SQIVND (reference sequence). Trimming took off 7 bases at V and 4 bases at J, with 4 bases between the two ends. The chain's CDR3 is CASKLYGYTF. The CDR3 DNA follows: TGTGCCAGTAAACTCTATGGCTACACCTTC. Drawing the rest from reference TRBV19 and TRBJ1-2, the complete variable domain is DGGITQSPKYLFRKEGQNVTLSCEQNLNHDAMYWYRQDPGQGLRLIYYSQIVNDFQKGDIAEGYSVSREKKESFPLTVTSAQKNPTAFYLCASKLYGYTFGSGTRLTVV.

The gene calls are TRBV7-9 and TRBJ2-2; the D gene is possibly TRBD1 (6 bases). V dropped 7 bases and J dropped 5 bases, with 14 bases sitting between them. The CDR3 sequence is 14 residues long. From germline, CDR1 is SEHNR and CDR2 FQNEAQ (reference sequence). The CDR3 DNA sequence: TGTGCCAGCAACCAAGCACAGGGTACCGGGGAGCTGTTTTTT. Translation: CASNQAQGTGELFF.

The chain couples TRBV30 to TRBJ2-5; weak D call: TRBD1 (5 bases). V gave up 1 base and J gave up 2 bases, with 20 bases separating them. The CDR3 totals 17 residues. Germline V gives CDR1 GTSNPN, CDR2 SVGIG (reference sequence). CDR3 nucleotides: TGTGCCTGGAGTGACAGGCAGGGAAAGACACTACAAGAGACCCAGTACTTC. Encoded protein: CAWSDRQGKTLQETQYF.

The CDR3 protein is CASSIGAGTYNEQFF. CDR3 in DNA: TGTGCCAGTAGTATAGGGGCGGGGACCTACAATGAGCAGTTCTTC. The chain recombines TRBV19 with TRBJ2-1, with a weak D call TRBD2 (6 bases). V gave up 1 base and J gave up 2 bases, with 9 bases separating them. This CDR3 contains 15 residues. Germline V gene sequence: CDR1 LNHDA, CDR2 SQIVND (reference sequence).

DNA of the CDR3: TGTGCCACCAGTGAGCGTTTGGGACTGCAAAATGAGCAGTTCTTC. Translating it yields CATSERLGLQNEQFF. J is TRBJ2-1 and V is TRBV24-1, with D tentatively TRBD2 (6 bases). CDR3 length: 15 residues. Trimming cost V 4 bases and J 7 bases, with 16 bases left between them. Germline V gene sequence: CDR1 KGHDR, CDR2 SFDVKD.